The T cell receptor (beta chain) under discussion was sequenced for a study of T cell changes during pregnancy in multiple sclerosis. Method: immunoSEQ multiplex PCR; TCRdb's copy keeps in-frame clones and lacks some. The sample carries 130,000 or so clones, approximately 93% recorded once. Per the germline V gene, CDR1 is MDHEN and CDR2 is SYDVKM. The CDR3 has 14 amino acids. The V gene lost 5 bases and the J gene lost 1 base, with 11 bases spanning the gap. Sequenced here: peripheral blood, sampled before pregnancy. The chain carries TRBV28 and TRBJ1-1, with D possibly matching TRBD1 (5 bases). This TCR derives from a female donor with multiple sclerosis, enrolled in a pregnancy study. The chain's CDR3 is CASSPTGGNTEAFF. In nucleotides, the CDR3 is TGTGCCAGCAGTCCTACCGGGGGGAACACTGAAGCTTTCTTT.